This passage covers 13 T cell receptor beta chains from one sample sequenced in a study of cytomegalovirus exposure and HLA in healthy donors. Using immunoSEQ multiplex PCR, the repertoire was profiled, and TCRdb retains in-frame clones only, with some absent. The sample yields about 120,000 clones, about 85% seen once. Sequencing was done on a sample of PBMCs. These receptors were taken from a man aged 18 to 29 in good health and CMV-seropositive.

This clone was counted a single time. The rearrangement uses TRBV18 and TRBJ2-5, with 7 bases identical to TRBD1. With V trimmed by 4 bases and J by 7 bases, 6 bases remained unmatched. Germline V gives CDR1 KGHSH, CDR2 LQKENI. This CDR3 is 13 amino acids long. CDR3 amino acids: CASSQGTDGTQYF. The CDR3 nucleotides read TGTGCCAGCTCACAGGGGACAGATGGGACCCAGTACTTC. Filled out from reference TRBV18 and TRBJ2-5, the complete variable domain reads NAGVMQNPRHLVRRRGQEARLRCSPMKGHSHVYWYRQLPEEGLKFMVYLQKENIIDESGMPKERFSAEFPKEGPSILRIQQVVRGDSAAYFCASSQGTDGTQYFGPGTRLLVL.

The V gene is TRBV27, the J gene TRBJ2-5, with a weak D call TRBD2 (6 bases). The CDR3 totals 14 residues. CDR1 MNHEY and CDR2 SMNVEV come from the germline V gene (reference sequence). V was shortened by 3 bases and J by 4 bases, with 12 bases between the two germline ends. CDR3 amino acids: CASSFRRGGETQYF. CDR3 DNA sequence: TGTGCCAGCAGTTTCAGGAGGGGTGGAGAGACCCAGTACTTC.

This rearrangement joins TRBV15 to TRBJ2-1; D may be TRBD2 (5 bases). Looked up from germline, CDR1 is LNHNV and CDR2 is YYDKDF (reference sequence). The V end lost 0 bases, the J end lost 0 bases, and 9 bases lay between the germline ends. This CDR3 spans 16 amino acids. In DNA form, the CDR3 reads TGTGCCACCAGCAGAGAGCGGGCGATCTCCTACAATGAGCAGTTCTTC. Translating gives CATSRERAISYNEQFF.

V is TRBV10-2 and J is TRBJ2-2; TRBD2 might be the D (6 bases). The CDR3 sequence is 11 residues long. V was clipped by 7 bases and J by 7 bases, with 7 bases between them. CDR1 and CDR2 (germline): WSHSY, SAAADI. The CDR3 DNA follows: TGCGCCAGCATGGGGGGCGGGGAGCTGTTTTTT. Translated, it gives CASMGGGELFF.

This chain links TRBV29-1 with TRBJ1-5; 7 nucleotides match TRBD1. Germline-derived CDR1 and CDR2 are SQVTM and ANQGSEA. CDR3 length equals 14 residues. The trim removed 4 bases at V and 3 bases at J, leaving 6 bases unmatched. In nucleotides, the CDR3 is TGCAGCGTTGTAACGGGGACAGTCAATCAGCCCCAGCATTTT. Protein sequence: CSVVTGTVNQPQHF.

This chain uses TRBV10-2 with TRBJ2-4; TRBD1 is a possible D gene (6 bases). There are 17 residues in the CDR3. Germline-derived CDR1 and CDR2 are WSHSY and SAAADI. Trimming took off 3 bases at V and 3 bases at J, with 18 bases between the two ends. The CDR3 is CASSEGQGTMGKNIQYF. CDR3 nucleotides: TGCGCCAGCAGTGAAGGGCAGGGGACGATGGGCAAAAACATTCAGTACTTC.

The V call is TRBV28, the J call TRBJ1-6; 7 bases are a match to TRBD1. The CDR3 loop spans 14 amino acids. After removal of 10 bases from V and 10 bases from J, the junction contained 13 bases not matched to a gene. Germline CDR1 MDHEN, CDR2 SYDVKM. The CDR3 sequence: CATNRDPRGSPLHF. The CDR3 nucleotides read TGTGCCACAAACCGGGACCCCAGGGGGTCACCCCTCCACTTT.

V is TRBV7-9 and J is TRBJ2-2; the match to TRBD2 covers 13 bases. J gave up 7 bases and V 5 bases, and 7 bases lay outside the gene matches. The germline V gene encodes CDR1 SEHNR and CDR2 FQNEAQ (reference sequence). The CDR3 has 16 residues. CDR3 sequence (DNA): TGTGCCAGCAGCCCCCGGACTAGCGGGGGTGGCGGGGAGCTGTTTTTT. It translates to CASSPRTSGGGGELFF.

V usage is TRBV28 and J usage is TRBJ1-1, with D possibly matching TRBD1 (5 bases). Germline CDR1 reads MDHEN; CDR2 reads SYDVKM. Trimming pared 5 bases from V and 3 bases from J, leaving 13 bases between. CDR3 size: 14 residues. CDR3 amino acids: CASSPGSGYTEAFF. Here the CDR3 DNA reads TGTGCCAGCAGTCCCGGTTCAGGGTACACTGAAGCTTTCTTT. The full variable domain, completed using reference TRBV28 and TRBJ1-1, is DVKVTQSSRYLVKRTGEKVFLECVQDMDHENMFWYRQDPGLGLRLIYFSYDVKMKEKGDIPEGYSVSREKKERFSLILESASTNQTSMYLCASSPGSGYTEAFFGQGTRLTVV.

CDR3 protein: CASSLTGQINSPLHF. As DNA, the CDR3 is TGTGCCAGCAGCCTGACCGGACAGATTAATTCACCCCTCCACTTT. The rearrangement joins TRBV7-9 to TRBJ1-6, with TRBD1 as a possible D gene (6 bases). CDR3 length: 15 residues. V lost 5 bases to trimming and J lost 6 bases, with 14 bases between them. Germline assignment: CDR1 SEHNR and CDR2 FQNEAQ (reference sequence).

The V call is TRBV4-2, the J call TRBJ2-7; 9 bases map to TRBD2. V shed 4 bases, J shed 2 bases, and the junction held 9 bases outside the gene matches. The CDR3 runs 16 residues. CDR1 and CDR2 (germline): LGHNA, YNFKEQ. CDR3: CASSPFGASGAYEQYF. CDR3 sequence (DNA): TGTGCCAGCAGCCCCTTTGGTGCTAGCGGGGCCTACGAGCAGTACTTC.

The gene calls are TRBV25-1 and TRBJ1-2, with D possibly being TRBD1 (5 bases). Germline CDR1 and CDR2: MGHDK and SYGVNS. Deletions cut 8 bases from V and 6 bases from J, with 13 bases between. The CDR3 is 12 residues long. The CDR3 sequence: CASFRVTDGYTF. The CDR3, as DNA: TGTGCCAGCTTCAGGGTCACAGATGGCTACACCTTC.

V and J are TRBV23-1 and TRBJ2-5, with D perhaps matching TRBD2 (6 bases). TRBV23-1 is an ORF, with its function uncertain. The CDR3 covers 16 residues. Trimming removed 0 bases at V and 2 bases at J, with 13 bases between. As DNA, the CDR3 is TGCGCCAGCAGTCAATCGAGCGGAGGGACTCAAGAGACCCAGTACTTC. It encodes CASSQSSGGTQETQYF.